The rows below give T cell receptor beta chains drawn from one sample of a study of control samples from healthy donors and cancer patients. Method: immunoSEQ multiplex PCR; TCRdb's copy keeps in-frame clones and lacks some. Of under 450,000 clones listed, 75% to 95% are singletons. Sequencing was carried out using PBMCs. These receptors came from a man in his forties or fifties with head and neck cancer. Each CDR3 is given with its conserved first and last residue. The D gene is left open where the match is weak. Not all rows give a size; the values are once, few, many and, for expanded clones, a class.

>TRBJ1-6|.|.|TRBV19
TGTGCCGCCCGGGATCCGGGGCTAAATTCACCCCTCCACTTT
CAARDPGLNSPLHF
>TRBJ2-1|.|.|TRBV2
TGTGCCAGCAACCCGACGGTATACTCCTACAATGAGCAGTTCTTC
CASNPTVYSYNEQFF
>TRBJ1-5|.|.|TRBV24-1
TGTGCCACCAGTCACGGGGGAAATCAGCCCCAGCATTTT
CATSHGGNQPQHF
>TRBJ1-5|.|TRBD1|TRBV5-1
TGCGCCAGCAGCCCGGGACCGGGACAGGGGCCTTGGGTTCTTCAGCCCCAGCATTTT
CASSPGPGQGPWVLQPQHF
>TRBJ2-4|.|TRBD1|TRBV5-8
TGTGCCAGCAGCTCTCGGAGGACAGGGGACAAAAACATTCAGTACTTC
CASSSRRTGDKNIQYF
>TRBJ2-1|once|TRBD1|TRBV19
TGTGCCAGTCACAGGCAGGGGGCGGCCACGGATGAGCAGTTCTTC
CASHRQGAATDEQFF
>TRBJ1-3|.|.|TRBV5-6
TGTGCCAGCAGCTGGGAGCCAGGCACTGGAAACACCATATATTTT
CASSWEPGTGNTIYF
>TRBJ1-5|.|.|TRBV6-6
TGTGCCAGCAGTTACACCCCGGGGGCGTATCAGCCCCAGCATTTT
CASSYTPGAYQPQHF
>TRBJ1-1|.|TRBD1|TRBV19
TGTGCCAGTAGTATAGCAACAGGGGTGGCCACTGAAGCTTTCTTT
CASSIATGVATEAFF
>TRBJ2-3|.|TRBD2|TRBV5-1
TGCGCCAGCAGCTTGAGCCCCTCTAGCGGGGGGTCCACAGATACGCAGTATTTT
CASSLSPSSGGSTDTQYF
>TRBJ2-6|once|.|TRBV27
TGTGCCACCCGGGTTTTGGGGGCCAACGTCCTGACTTTC
CATRVLGANVLTF
>TRBJ2-7|.|.|TRBV9
TGTGCCAGCAGCGTAGGGGTGTTAAAGGGGAAGAACGAGCAGTACTTC
CASSVGVLKGKNEQYF
>TRBJ2-3|.|TRBD1|TRBV28
TGTGCCAGCAGGCCGGGACAGCTCACAGATACGCAGTATTTT
CASRPGQLTDTQYF
>TRBJ1-5|.|.|TRBV5-1
TGCGCCAGCAGCCCCCTCGCCGGTAGCAATCAGCCCCAGCATTTT
CASSPLAGSNQPQHF
>TRBJ2-6|.|.|TRBV7-2
TGTGCCAGCAGCTTAGATTTTGGGGCCAACGTCCTGACTTTC
CASSLDFGANVLTF
>TRBJ1-5|.|.|TRBV6-5
TGTGCCAGCAGTTGGACAATGGATCAGCCCCAGCATTTT
CASSWTMDQPQHF
>TRBJ1-5|few|TRBD1|TRBV2
TGTGCCAGCAGTGCCTCGGTCGGACAGGACAATCAGCCCCAGCATTTT
CASSASVGQDNQPQHF
>TRBJ2-3|.|.|TRBV6-5
TGTGCCAGCAGTTACGAAGGGAACACAGATACGCAGTATTTT
CASSYEGNTDTQYF
>TRBJ2-7|.|.|TRBV19
TGTGCCAGTAGCTGGACAGCGAGCTCCTACGAGCAGTACTTC
CASSWTASSYEQYF
>TRBJ2-2|.|.|TRBV10-3
TGTGCCATCAGTGTCCCGGGAGCCACCGGGGAGCTGTTTTTT
CAISVPGATGELFF
>TRBJ2-7|.|.|TRBV19
TGTGCCAGTAAAATTGGGGCCGGGATGCCCTACGAGCAGTACTTC
CASKIGAGMPYEQYF
>TRBJ2-7|.|.|TRBV5-1
TGCGCCAGCAGCTTGAGGGGCGGCTCATCCTACGAGCAGTACTTC
CASSLRGGSSYEQYF
>TRBJ1-2|.|.|TRBV5-1
TGCGCCAGCAGCTTAGACAGCCACTATGGCTACACCTTC
CASSLDSHYGYTF
>TRBJ2-7|.|TRBD1|TRBV29-1
TGCAGCGCCTGGACAGGGGAAAACTACGAGCAGTACTTC
CSAWTGENYEQYF
>TRBJ2-2|.|TRBD2|TRBV6-6
TGTGCCAGCACGGGACTAGCGAACACCGGGGAGCTGTTTTTT
CASTGLANTGELFF
>TRBJ2-3|.|.|TRBV5-6
TGTGCCAGCAGCCCCCCCGCCAGCACAGATACGCAGTATTTT
CASSPPASTDTQYF
>TRBJ1-1|.|.|TRBV5-4
TGTGCCAGCAGCTTGGGAGGGAGGGTGAATGCTTTCTTT
CASSLGGRVNAFF
>TRBJ2-6|.|.|TRBV19
TGTGCCAGTAGTTGGATGACTGGGGCCAACGTCCTGACTTTC
CASSWMTGANVLTF
>TRBJ1-2|.|.|TRBV30
TGTGCCTGGAAACCACTGGACGGAAATAACTATGGCTACACCTTC
CAWKPLDGNNYGYTF
>TRBJ2-1|once|.|TRBV24-1
TGTGCCACCAGTGGCTCGACCCGGGATGAGCAGTTCTTC
CATSGSTRDEQFF
>TRBJ2-5|once|TRBD2|TRBV7-9
TGTGCCAGCAGCTTAGACCACCGGGACTATAATGCGGAGACCCAGTACTTC
CASSLDHRDYNAETQYF
>TRBJ2-2|.|.|TRBV9
TGTGCCAGCAGCGGCGACATCGAACAAATCTCCGGGGAGCTGTTTTTT
CASSGDIEQISGELFF
>TRBJ2-3|.|.|TRBV3-1/TRBV3-2
TGTGCCAGCAGCCCGTGGCCCAGGTCGGGAACAAACCCTTTTGGCACAGATACGCAGTATTTT
CASSPWPRSGTNPFGTDTQYF
>TRBJ1-5|.|.|TRBV7-8
TGTGCCAGCAGCGTCGGGGATAGCAATCAGCCCCAGCATTTT
CASSVGDSNQPQHF
>TRBJ1-5|few|TRBD1|TRBV3-1/TRBV3-2
TGTGCCAGCAGCCACGCGACAGGGATGAGTCAGCCCCAGCATTTT
CASSHATGMSQPQHF
>TRBJ2-2|.|.|TRBV5-1
TGCGCCAGCAGCTTGGCGTGGGGTAACACCGGGGAGCTGTTTTTT
CASSLAWGNTGELFF
>TRBJ1-1|.|.|TRBV7-6
TGTGCCAGCAGCTTCGCGGGATCGGACACTGAAGCTTTCTTT
CASSFAGSDTEAFF
>TRBJ2-6|.|TRBD1|TRBV18
TGTGCCAGCTCACCACTGGGACAGGGGGCGTATGGGGCCAACGTCCTGACTTTC
CASSPLGQGAYGANVLTF
>TRBJ2-7|.|TRBD1|TRBV6-1
TGTGCCAGCAGTGAAGCCTTTCCGGGACAGGGGTTCTTAGAGCAGTACTTC
CASSEAFPGQGFLEQYF
>TRBJ1-2|.|.|TRBV9
TGTGCCAGCAGCGTAGCTTCAGGGCTCTATGGCTACACCTTC
CASSVASGLYGYTF
>TRBJ2-1|.|TRBD2|TRBV10-2
TGCGCCAGCATAGCGGGAGGGGGTAATGAGCAGTTCTTC
CASIAGGGNEQFF
>TRBJ2-6|.|TRBD1|TRBV7-9
TGTGCCAGCAGCCCCCGAGTGGGACAGGGGGCACAAGGGGCCAACGTCCTGACTTTC
CASSPRVGQGAQGANVLTF
>TRBJ2-5|.|TRBD1|TRBV10-3
TGTGCCATCAGTGACCGGGACAGGGGGTGGGAGACCCAGTACTTC
CAISDRDRGWETQYF
>TRBJ1-4|few|TRBD1|TRBV5-6
TGTGCCAGCAGCTCTTACAGGGGGCAGGAACTGTTTTTT
CASSSYRGQELFF
>TRBJ2-1|.|TRBD1|TRBV5-4
TGTGCCAGCAGTTTGCGGACAGGGGTGAACAATGAGCAGTTCTTC
CASSLRTGVNNEQFF
>TRBJ2-1|.|TRBD2|TRBV7-2
TGTGCCAGCAGTCGACCCCGGGGGGGGGCGGTGAATGAGCAGTTCTTC
CASSRPRGGAVNEQFF
>TRBJ1-4|.|.|TRBV10-3
TGTGCCATCAGTGAGTCTACAGGTAGTAATGAAAAACTGTTTTTT
CAISESTGSNEKLFF
>TRBJ1-3|.|TRBD1|TRBV6-5
TGTGCCAGCAGCGGTCGACAGGGAACTGGAAACACCATATATTTT
CASSGRQGTGNTIYF
>TRBJ2-4|few|TRBD1|TRBV28
TGTGCCAGCAGTTTTCGGACAGGGATAAACATTCAGTACTTC
CASSFRTGINIQYF